Listed here are 26 T cell receptor beta chains from one sample, sequenced in a study of beta chain features in type 1 diabetes. Every isolated RNA sample was fully reverse transcribed, so sequencing captured expressed TCRB transcripts. Clones were read by immunoSEQ multiplex PCR, and TCRdb kept only the in-frame ones, dropping some. Among around 44,000 clones listed, 50% were seen once. Sequencing was carried out using stem cell memory CD4+ T cells from blood. Receptors originate from a woman in her thirties in good health.

A few counts support this clone. This chain uses TRBV6-5 with TRBJ2-3; possible D gene TRBD1, 6 bases. With 6 bases removed from V and 8 bases from J, the gap between germline ends came to 18 bases. Germline V CDR1 and CDR2: MNHEY, SVGAGI. The CDR3 extends over 14 amino acids. In nucleotides, the CDR3 is TGTGCCAGCAGGGCCCCGACAGGCGCATCTACGCAGTATTTT. Translated, it gives CASRAPTGASTQYF.

This sequence joins TRBV29-1 and TRBJ2-1; 7 bases agree with TRBD1. Germline loops: CDR1 SQVTM, CDR2 ANQGSEA. V shed 8 bases, J shed 1 base, and the junction held 5 bases outside the gene matches. The length of the CDR3 is 13 residues. Here the CDR3 DNA reads TGCAGCCTTAGCAGGGGGTCCTACAATGAGCAGTTCTTC. It specifies CSLSRGSYNEQFF.

This chain uses TRBV9 with TRBJ2-1; TRBD2 might be the D (6 bases). Germline V lookup: CDR1 SGDLS, CDR2 YYNGEE. V lost 4 bases, J lost 4 bases, and 15 bases lay in between. This CDR3 has 15 amino acids. The CDR3 protein is CASSPLNSGYNEQFF. Written as DNA, the CDR3 is TGTGCCAGCAGCCCCCTTAATAGCGGATACAATGAGCAGTTCTTC.

A remark on this clone: An end of the junction does not agree with germline; a read error may underlie this. This chain uses TRBV28 with TRBJ2-1, with 9 nucleotides matching TRBD2. Germline V CDR1 and CDR2: MDHEN, SYDVKM. CDR3 size: 15 residues. The CDR3 is CASILSTSGNNEQFF. The CDR3 nucleotides are TGTGCCAGCATTTTATCGACTAGCGGAAACAATGAGCAGTTCTTC. The variable domain in full, completed from reference TRBV28 and TRBJ2-1, reads DVKVTQSSRYLVKRTGEKVFLECVQDMDHENMFWYRQDPGLGLRLIYFSYDVKMKEKGDIPEGYSVSREKKERFSLILESASTNQTSMYLCASILSTSGNNEQFFGPGTRLTVL.

The V and J genes are TRBV6-5 and TRBJ2-5; tentative D call: TRBD1 (6 bases). Judging by the DNA end, TRBJ2-7 fits better; the J call may be wrong. From germline, CDR1 is MNHEY and CDR2 SVGAGI. The CDR3 is 15 amino acids. CDR3 amino acids: CASSYGTGSPYEQYF. The CDR3 DNA sequence: TGTGCCAGCAGTTACGGAACAGGGAGCCCCTACGAGCAGTACTTC.

The chain employs TRBV9 and TRBJ1-2, with D perhaps TRBD1 (5 bases). This CDR3 has 16 amino acids. The germline V gene has CDR1 SGDLS and CDR2 YYNGEE. V lost 0 bases to trimming and J lost 2 bases, with 14 bases between them. The CDR3 sequence: CASSVGGNWINYGYTF. CDR3 nucleotides: TGTGCCAGCAGCGTAGGGGGCAACTGGATCAACTATGGCTACACCTTC.

Concerning this clone: In the same sample, other DNA sequences code for this CDR3. This chain uses TRBV18 with TRBJ1-5, with 10 nucleotides matching TRBD1. Germline lookup yields CDR1 KGHSH and CDR2 LQKENI. V dropped 0 bases and J dropped 4; count of bases not matched to a gene: 0. The CDR3 loop spans 15 amino acids. The CDR3 bases are TGTGCCAGCTCACCACCGGGACAGGGGAATCAGCCCCAGCATTTT. Translated: CASSPPGQGNQPQHF.

This clone has just a few counts. The rearrangement uses TRBV28 and TRBJ2-7; D call uncertain. The CDR3 consists of 11 residues. Germline V gene lookup returns CDR1 MDHEN and CDR2 SYDVKM. Trimming removed 6 bases at V and 7 bases at J, with 10 bases between. The CDR3 bases are TGTGCCAGCAGAGATAGAAAAGAGCAGTACTTC. This gives the protein CASRDRKEQYF.

This rearrangement joins TRBV10-1 to TRBJ2-1; TRBD2 matches at 10 bases. CDR1 and CDR2 (germline): WNHNN, SYGVQD (reference sequence). This CDR3 spans 15 amino acids. The V and J ends lost 5 bases and 5 bases, in that order; junction bases with no gene match: 6. The CDR3 DNA sequence: TGCGCCAGCAGTCCCGGGACTAGCGCTAACAATGAGCAGTTCTTC. This gives the protein CASSPGTSANNEQFF.

The V call is TRBV5-1, the J call TRBJ1-2, with D unclear. The length of the CDR3 is 13 residues. Deletions cut 0 bases from V and 4 bases from J, with 7 bases between. CDR1 SGHRS and CDR2 YFSETQ come from the germline V gene. The CDR3 sequence is CASSLDSAYGYTF. The CDR3 nucleotides read TGCGCCAGCAGCTTGGACAGTGCCTATGGCTACACCTTC.

The chain recombines TRBV5-1 with TRBJ1-4; D unresolved. Trimming cost V 0 bases and J 0 bases, with 9 bases left between them. CDR3 length: 16 amino acids. Germline V gene lookup returns CDR1 SGHRS and CDR2 YFSETQ. The CDR3 protein is CASSLGAAATNEKLFF. CDR3 DNA sequence: TGCGCCAGCAGCTTGGGGGCAGCTGCAACTAATGAAAAACTGTTTTTT.

The table lists this clone with a few counts. The chain uses TRBV28 and TRBJ2-7; 9 bases fit TRBD1. The length of the CDR3 is 15 residues. Germline loops: CDR1 MDHEN, CDR2 SYDVKM. V dropped 5 bases and J dropped 2; count of bases not matched to a gene: 7. The CDR3 nucleotides read TGTGCCAGCAGTACACCGGGACAGGGAACCTACGAGCAGTACTTC. Its protein product is CASSTPGQGTYEQYF.

The chain employs TRBV29-1 and TRBJ2-1, with TRBD2 matching 12 bases. V lost 1 base, J lost 9 bases, and 4 bases stayed unmatched. The CDR3 covers 14 residues. Germline V gene sequence: CDR1 SQVTM, CDR2 ANQGSEA. CDR3 region: CSVEGTSGNGEQFF. The CDR3 DNA follows: TGCAGCGTTGAAGGGACTAGCGGGAATGGTGAGCAGTTCTTC.

The V call is TRBV5-1, the J call TRBJ2-1; D is possibly TRBD2 (6 bases). Germline CDR1 and CDR2: SGHRS and YFSETQ. Trimming cost V 4 bases and J 12 bases, with 23 bases left between them. The CDR3 covers 15 residues. CDR3 in DNA: TGCGCCAGCAGCCGGCTACGGGACCTACCCGGGGGGCAGTTCTTC. Translated: CASSRLRDLPGGQFF.

On this clone itself: Different DNA sequences within this sample yield the same CDR3. The rearrangement uses TRBV7-2 and TRBJ2-5; possible D gene TRBD1, 6 bases. CDR3 size: 13 residues. The germline V gene has CDR1 SGHTA and CDR2 FQGNSA. V was pared by 5 bases and J by 3 bases, with 10 bases between. CDR3: CASSLDRKETQYF. The DNA for the CDR3 is TGTGCCAGCAGCCTGGACAGAAAAGAGACCCAGTACTTC. Combining the CDR3 with reference TRBV7-2 and TRBJ2-5 gives the whole variable domain GAGVSQSPSNKVTEKGKDVELRCDPISGHTALYWYRQSLGQGLEFLIYFQGNSAPDKSGLPSDRFSAERTGGSVSTLTIQRTQQEDSAVYLCASSLDRKETQYFGPGTRLLVL.

The chain recombines TRBV7-2 with TRBJ1-5, with D possibly matching TRBD1 (5 bases). Between the trimmed V and J ends, which lost 4 bases and 5 bases, there was a span of 12 bases. Germline V gives CDR1 SGHTA, CDR2 FQGNSA. This CDR3 spans 14 amino acids. In DNA, the CDR3 is TGTGCCAGCAGCTCTGGGGTGGGGCATCAGCCCCAGCATTTT. Its translation is CASSSGVGHQPQHF.

With respect to this clone: The junction does not match germline at one end; this may be a read error. The chain combines TRBV25-1 with TRBJ2-7, with D possibly TRBD2 on 6 matching bases. The CDR3 contains 13 residues. In germline, CDR1 is MGHDK, CDR2 SYGVNS. CDR3 nucleotide sequence: TGTGCCGGCAGTAGCGGTACCTCCTACGAGCAGTACTTC. It encodes CAGSSGTSYEQYF.

The sample holds a few counts of this clone. The chain links TRBV7-3 to TRBJ2-4; D is possibly TRBD1 (7 bases). Germline assignment: CDR1 SGHTA and CDR2 FQGTGA. Trimming shortened V by 1 base and J by 9 bases, and 13 bases separated the two germline ends. The CDR3 sequence is 14 residues long. The DNA of the CDR3 is TGTGCCAGCAGCTTAAACGGCCAGGGGGGCATTCAGTACTTC. Translating it yields CASSLNGQGGIQYF.

This clone was picked up a small number of times. The chain has TRBV29-1 and TRBJ2-1; D possibly corresponds to TRBD2 (6 bases). V lost 1 base and J 5 bases, leaving 15 bases between the germline ends. The CDR3 spans 15 residues. Looked up from germline, CDR1 is SQVTM and CDR2 is ANQGSEA. The CDR3 protein is CSVEALERAHNEQFF. CDR3 bases: TGCAGCGTTGAAGCCTTGGAGCGGGCACACAATGAGCAGTTCTTC.

This chain connects TRBV9 to TRBJ2-7, with TRBD1 matching over 8 bases. After removal of 2 bases from V and 3 bases from J, the junction contained 4 bases not matched to a gene. The CDR3 has 14 residues. The germline gives CDR1 SGDLS, CDR2 YYNGEE. CDR3 sequence reads: CASSVDGQGYEQYF. CDR3 nucleotide sequence: TGTGCCAGCAGCGTCGACGGACAGGGCTACGAGCAGTACTTC. Using reference TRBV9 and TRBJ2-7 for the parts outside the CDR3, the full variable domain is DSGVTQTPKHLITATGQRVTLRCSPRSGDLSVYWYQQSLDQGLQFLIQYYNGEERAKGNILERFSAQQFPDLHSELNLSSLELGDSALYFCASSVDGQGYEQYFGPGTRLTVT.

J is TRBJ2-1 and V is TRBV27, with 8 positions matching TRBD2. Looked up from germline, CDR1 is MNHEY and CDR2 is SMNVEV (reference sequence). V shed 6 bases, J shed 6 bases, and the junction held 13 bases outside the gene matches. This CDR3 has 16 amino acids. This CDR3 reads CASRAAGTRGGNEQFF. CDR3 sequence (DNA): TGTGCCAGCAGGGCGGCGGGGACTAGGGGGGGCAATGAGCAGTTCTTC.

This clone showed up just a few times. V is TRBV10-3 and J is TRBJ2-3; 11 positions match TRBD2. The CDR3 has 16 residues. The germline V gene has CDR1 ENHRY and CDR2 SYGVKD. J lost 6 bases, V lost 6 bases, and 11 bases had no gene match. CDR3 in DNA: TGTGCCATCAGAGAATTCACTAGCGGGAGTACGGATACGCAGTATTTT. This translates into CAIREFTSGSTDTQYF.

The CDR3 loop is CASLGTSGTNEQFF. In DNA form, the CDR3 reads TGCGCCAGCCTCGGGACTAGCGGGACCAATGAGCAGTTCTTC. The J gene is TRBJ2-1, the V gene TRBV5-1; 13 nucleotides agree with TRBD2. V lost 7 bases and J lost 6; bases outside the gene matches: 4. This CDR3 region has 14 residues. Germline V gene sequence: CDR1 SGHRS, CDR2 YFSETQ.

V usage is TRBV9 and J usage is TRBJ2-2, with 7 bases that match TRBD2. This CDR3 region has 16 residues. Trimming took 3 bases from V and 5 from J; bases not matched to a gene: 10. Germline V gives CDR1 SGDLS, CDR2 YYNGEE. This CDR3 reads CASSAAGRFATGELFF. Here the CDR3 DNA reads TGTGCCAGCAGCGCAGCGGGGAGGTTCGCGACCGGGGAGCTGTTTTTT.

J is TRBJ2-3 and V is TRBV11-1; possibly TRBD2 for D (5 bases). V was clipped by 5 bases and J by 6 bases, with 12 bases between them. The CDR3 is made up of 13 amino acids. Germline V CDR1 and CDR2: SGHAT, FQDESV (reference sequence). The CDR3: CASSGTLADTQYF. The CDR3 DNA is TGTGCCAGCAGCGGTACCTTAGCGGATACGCAGTATTTT.

J is TRBJ2-2 and V is TRBV4-3; the match to TRBD1 covers 7 bases. This CDR3 region has 14 residues. V gave up 2 bases and J gave up 5 bases; unmatched junction bases: 2. Germline V gene sequence: CDR1 LGHNA, CDR2 YSLEER. CDR3 in amino acids: CASSQKQGTGELFF. The DNA for the CDR3 is TGCGCCAGCAGCCAAAAACAGGGGACCGGGGAGCTGTTTTTT.